These 23 T cell receptor beta chains were all obtained from the same sample, sequenced in a study of T cell responses to AZD1222 COVID-19 vaccine. Sequencing was performed with immunoSEQ multiplex PCR; in TCRdb, only in-frame clones are kept and a portion is missing. The profile shows roughly 150,000 clones, around 84% of them singletons. The specimen was peripheral blood, collected on day 0 of AZD1222 vaccination. Receptors originate from an adult in good health.

V gene TRBV27 combines with J gene TRBJ1-2; D remains ambiguous. V lost 0 bases and J 8 bases, leaving 13 bases between the germline ends. CDR3 length equals 14 residues. CDR1 and CDR2 (germline): MNHEY, SMNVEV (reference sequence). Here the CDR3 reads CASSLSSLLGGYTF. The DNA for the CDR3 is TGTGCCAGCAGTTTATCGTCGTTGTTGGGAGGCTACACCTTC.

The chain has TRBV3-1 (or the pseudogene TRBV3-2) and TRBJ2-5; no definite D call. Per the germline V gene, CDR1 is LGHDT and CDR2 is YNNKEL (reference sequence). This CDR3 is built from 14 residues. Trimming took 0 bases from V and 5 from J, leaving 10 bases between them. The chain's CDR3 is CASSQENLGETQYF. CDR3 in DNA: TGTGCCAGCAGCCAAGAAAACCTGGGGGAGACCCAGTACTTC.

The chain combines TRBV3-1 (or the pseudogene TRBV3-2) with TRBJ2-5, with D possibly matching TRBD2 (6 bases). Trimming shortened V by 2 bases and J by 2 bases, and 9 bases separated the two germline ends. The CDR3 is made up of 14 amino acids. CDR1 is LGHDT, CDR2 YNNKEL, per germline (reference sequence). The CDR3 region has the DNA TGTGCCAGCAGCCAAAGCGGGTCACAAGAGACCCAGTACTTC. Its protein is CASSQSGSQETQYF.

The gene calls are TRBV19 and TRBJ1-2, with 8 bases matching TRBD1. CDR1 and CDR2 (germline): LNHDA, SQIVND (reference sequence). The CDR3 length is 14 residues. The trim removed 3 bases at V and 3 bases at J, leaving 3 bases unmatched. This chain's CDR3 is CASSIMDRDYGYTF. In nucleotides, the CDR3 is TGTGCCAGTAGTATTATGGACAGGGACTATGGCTACACCTTC.

This clone appeared once. This chain connects TRBV9 to TRBJ2-3; 9 nucleotides align to TRBD2. Germline V CDR1 and CDR2: SGDLS, YYNGEE. This CDR3 is 17 amino acids long. After removal of 0 bases from V and 5 bases from J, the junction contained 10 bases not matched to a gene. CDR3 sequence (DNA): TGTGCCAGCAGCGTAGGCATAGCGGGGGCGCTGGGAGATACGCAGTATTTT. Its translation: CASSVGIAGALGDTQYF.

The chain recombines TRBV9 with TRBJ2-1; D is ambiguous. The CDR3 spans 14 residues. The V and J ends lost 4 bases and 3 bases respectively, with 11 bases between them. Germline CDR1 SGDLS, CDR2 YYNGEE. CDR3 in DNA: TGTGCCAGCAGCACGGTCTCGGGCTACAATGAGCAGTTCTTC. Its translation is CASSTVSGYNEQFF.

The rearrangement links TRBV9 to TRBJ1-1; 11 bases align to TRBD1. The germline CDR1 and CDR2 sequences are SGDLS and YYNGEE. The CDR3 extends over 17 amino acids. V lost 4 bases and J lost 1; bases outside the gene matches: 9. The CDR3 DNA sequence: TGTGCCAGCAGCAACCGGGACAGGGGGTATAGGAACACTGAAGCTTTCTTT. Its protein is CASSNRDRGYRNTEAFF.

This clone was found a few times. CDR3 residues: CASSPQGAIEKLFF. The CDR3, as DNA: TGTGCCAGTAGTCCACAGGGGGCCATTGAAAAACTGTTTTTT. The chain joins TRBV19 to TRBJ1-4; 9 bases fit TRBD1. V shed 5 bases, J shed 7 bases, and the junction held 5 bases outside the gene matches. The CDR3 runs to 14 residues. The germline V gene has CDR1 LNHDA and CDR2 SQIVND (reference sequence).

This chain joins TRBV19 and TRBJ1-4; D is perhaps TRBD1 (6 bases). Germline loops: CDR1 LNHDA, CDR2 SQIVND (reference sequence). V was shortened by 3 bases and J by 8 bases, with 13 bases between the two germline ends. The CDR3 has 14 amino acids. CDR3 nucleotides: TGTGCCAGTAGTATGAGGGACATGGGCGAAAAACTGTTTTTT. Its protein product is CASSMRDMGEKLFF.

This clone has just a few counts. The chain is built from TRBV9 and TRBJ1-2; TRBD1 aligns across 10 bases. The CDR3 is 15 residues long. The V segment lost 3 bases and the J segment 5 bases; nucleotides outside the gene matches: 7. CDR1 and CDR2 from the germline V gene are SGDLS and YYNGEE. In DNA form, the CDR3 reads TGTGCCAGCAGCGCGGCCGGGACAGGGGTTTATGGCTACACCTTC. Translated: CASSAAGTGVYGYTF.

The chain couples TRBV12-5 to TRBJ1-2; maybe TRBD1 (6 bases). CDR1 is LGHNT and CDR2 is FRNRAP in the germline V gene. V was trimmed by 0 bases and J by 6 bases, leaving 14 bases between them. The CDR3 runs to 15 residues. This chain's CDR3 is CASGLVTRGRNGYTF. For the CDR3, the DNA is TGTGCTAGTGGTTTGGTAACCAGGGGACGGAATGGCTACACCTTC.

V gene TRBV5-6 combines with J gene TRBJ1-2; 8 bases are shared with TRBD1. Germline CDR1 is SGHDT and CDR2 is YYEEEE. J lost 8 bases, V lost 0 bases, and 9 bases had no gene match. The CDR3 covers 15 residues. This CDR3 is CASSLGSQGAQGYTF. In DNA form, the CDR3 reads TGTGCCAGCAGCTTGGGATCCCAGGGGGCGCAAGGCTACACCTTC.

CDR3 protein: CASSLNTPYGYTF. The CDR3 DNA reads TGTGCCAGCAGTTTAAATACACCCTATGGCTACACCTTC. The chain is built from TRBV28 and TRBJ1-2; unclear D gene. The germline V gene encodes CDR1 MDHEN and CDR2 SYDVKM. V shed 2 bases and J shed 4 bases, with 8 bases lying between them. This CDR3 has 13 amino acids.

This clone was detected only once. This chain links TRBV28 with TRBJ1-1; unclear D gene. The CDR3 contains 14 residues. Germline CDR1 MDHEN, CDR2 SYDVKM. Trimming shortened V by 3 bases and J by 1 base, and 9 bases separated the two germline ends. In DNA form, the CDR3 reads TGTGCCAGCAGTTTCAAGGGCGGGAACACTGAAGCTTTCTTT. Translating gives CASSFKGGNTEAFF.

The rearrangement links TRBV28 to TRBJ1-1; the D gene is possibly TRBD1 (6 bases). Germline V gene data show CDR1 as MDHEN and CDR2 as SYDVKM. The CDR3 totals 13 residues. V was shortened by 4 bases and J by 10 bases, with 16 bases between the two germline ends. This chain's CDR3 is CASSYRTVHRAFF. CDR3 coding DNA: TGTGCCAGCAGTTACCGGACAGTCCATAGAGCTTTCTTT.

The CDR3 loop is CSVFIGDTQYF. The CDR3 coding sequence is TGCAGCGTATTTATAGGGGATACGCAGTATTTT. The V call is TRBV29-1, the J call TRBJ2-3; D unresolved. Germline CDR1 reads SQVTM; CDR2 reads ANQGSEA. The ends were cut back, 6 bases at V and 6 bases at J, with 10 bases in the middle. This CDR3 has 11 residues.

The V and J genes are TRBV24-1 and TRBJ2-7, with 11 nucleotides matching TRBD1. J was trimmed by 5 bases and V by 4 bases; bases with no gene match: 9. The CDR3 contains 16 residues. Germline CDR1 and CDR2: KGHDR and SFDVKD. The CDR3 spells CATSDPGQGVGDEQYF. CDR3 bases: TGTGCCACCAGTGACCCGGGACAGGGGGTCGGTGACGAGCAGTACTTC.

The V gene is TRBV2, the J gene TRBJ1-4; 8 bases fit TRBD1. Germline CDR1 reads SNHLY; CDR2 reads FYNNEI. V was clipped by 6 bases and J by 8 bases; unmatched bases: 8. This CDR3 is built from 14 residues. The CDR3 loop is CASRIQGVGEKLFF. In nucleotides, the CDR3 is TGTGCCAGCAGGATACAGGGGGTTGGGGAAAAACTGTTTTTT.

The chain links TRBV28 to TRBJ1-2; D unclear. Germline CDR1 is MDHEN and CDR2 is SYDVKM. CDR3 length equals 16 residues. V was pared by 3 bases and J by 0 bases, with 14 bases between. The DNA of the CDR3 is TGTGCCAGCAGTTTCCTAGGCGGCGGGTCTAACTATGGCTACACCTTC. Residues: CASSFLGGGSNYGYTF.

This chain connects TRBV5-4 to TRBJ1-2, with D uncertain. V was shortened by 4 bases and J by 3 bases, with 10 bases between the two germline ends. Per germline, CDR1 SGHNT and CDR2 YYREEE (reference sequence). This CDR3 spans 13 amino acids. The CDR3 coding sequence is TGTGCCAGCAGCCTCATCCAAGACTATGGCTACACCTTC. Translating gives CASSLIQDYGYTF.

This clone came up once. The chain combines TRBV3-1 (or the pseudogene TRBV3-2) with TRBJ1-4, with a weak D call TRBD1 (5 bases). This CDR3 has 15 residues. Trimming cost V 4 bases and J 4 bases, with 13 bases left between them. Germline CDR1 is LGHDT and CDR2 is YNNKEL (reference sequence). The CDR3 protein is CASSPTAGYNEKLFF. CDR3 bases: TGTGCCAGCAGCCCGACGGCAGGGTATAATGAAAAACTGTTTTTT.

The chain has TRBV7-2 and TRBJ2-7; 8 nucleotides agree with TRBD2. Unmatched junction bases numbered 4, after V lost 1 base and J lost 2 bases. The length of the CDR3 is 15 residues. From germline, CDR1 is SGHTA and CDR2 FQGNSA. This CDR3 reads CASSLGPGGPYEQYF. The CDR3 nucleotides read TGTGCCAGCAGCTTAGGTCCGGGGGGGCCCTACGAGCAGTACTTC.

The chain recombines TRBV29-1 with TRBJ1-2; tentative D call: TRBD1 (6 bases). The CDR3 contains 14 residues. V was trimmed by 5 bases and J by 2 bases, leaving 15 bases between them. Germline CDR1 SQVTM, CDR2 ANQGSEA. In nucleotides, the CDR3 is TGCAGCGTTCCTGATATCAGGGGCAACTATGGCTACACCTTC. This sequence encodes CSVPDIRGNYGYTF.